This T cell receptor (beta chain) was profiled in a study of blood T cell repertoires in COVID-19. This CDR3 is 14 amino acids long. Germline V gene sequence: CDR1 SGHVS, CDR2 FQNEAQ. V gave up 3 bases and J gave up 4 bases; unmatched junction bases: 2. In the source study's methods: By means of reference gene primer amplification, nucleated cell counts were estimated. Data came from immunoSEQ multiplex PCR; TCRdb stores just in-frame clones and leaves some out. For V, J and clone size, that table is used; D and trimming come from the DNA. The table records tens of thousands of clones, 75% to 90% of them present only once.

This sequence originates from a man aged 60 to 75 with COVID-19, enrolled during active disease. The V and J genes are TRBV7-8 and TRBJ2-7; TRBD2 matches at 11 bases. The material sequenced was peripheral blood. The CDR3 loop reads CASSFSGGGYEQYF. The CDR3 region has the DNA TGTGCCAGCAGCTTTAGCGGGGGGGGGTACGAGCAGTACTTC.